This T cell receptor (beta chain) comes out of a study of tumor-infiltrating lymphocytes in primary liver carcinoma. Study-level information: Tumors, staged T1-T3 N0M0, spanned roughly 4.2 to 11 cm. Study-level points and caveats: Only about 7.5-25% of top clones spanned all five tumor regions. Tumor tissue displayed a significantly greater top-250-clone fraction than blood (p = 0.039).

Co-extraction of both nucleic acids (RNA and DNA) used about 18-34 mg of unsorted bulk tissue. Sampling of every tumor involved five separate regions. These included the tumor centre. In the case of this clonotype: Its target is unknown.

Trimming removed 1 base from V and 4 bases from J, with 12 bases in between. The germline gives CDR1 SGDLS, CDR2 YYNGEE. The CDR3 contains 15 residues. Priming with a constant-region primer yielded TCR beta cDNA from 400 to 500 ng total RNA. Slightly modified ARM-PCR served as the procedure for the TCR beta libraries. These libraries came from three rounds of nested multiplex PCR. Running 9 to 11 cycles apiece, the first two PCR rounds relied on TRBV1-TRBV30 forward primers together with a C-beta reverse primer. TCRdb reanalysed the multiplex PCR reads using MiXCR and keeps one entry per CDR3 protein. The sample records roughly 120,000 distinct CDR3 sequences, around two thirds being singletons.

The chain carries TRBV9 and TRBJ2-1, with a possible D match to TRBD1 (5 bases). Sequenced input: liver tumor tissue from sampling region 1. Subset meaning: tumor region T1, superior pole. This clonotype was sampled from a woman in her sixties with primary liver carcinoma and hepatitis B virus infection. The CDR3 coding sequence is TGTGCCAGCAGCGTACAGGGTCTCCCTTACAATGAGCAGTTCTTC. The encoded protein is CASSVQGLPYNEQFF. The full variable domain, its missing parts supplied by reference TRBV9 and TRBJ2-1, is DSGVTQTPKHLITATGQRVTLRCSPRSGDLSVYWYQQSLDQGLQFLIQYYNGEERAKGNILERFSAQQFPDLHSELNLSSLELGDSALYFCASSVQGLPYNEQFFGPGTRLTVL.